This is a list of T cell receptor beta chains from one sample in a study of T-cell memory formation after mild COVID-19. TCRdb passed the 5' RACE reads through MiXCR, listing each CDR3 protein once. The sample carries over 120,000 distinct CDR3 sequences, 15% to 20% recorded once. Sequencing was carried out using PBMCs or a T cell subset sorted from them (not recorded which). These TCRs come from an adult woman who had mild COVID-19 (a few samples of this study predate the infection). Cell type and time point are not known. Both conserved end residues are part of each CDR3. D genes are given only for firm matches. Clone size is stated in some rows and not others, as once, few, many or a class when expanded.

size,J,D,V,DNA,CDR3
few,TRBJ2-5,.,TRBV30,TGTGCCTGGAGTGTACCACAGAGAGAGACCCAGTACTTC,CAWSVPQRETQYF
.,TRBJ1-1,TRBD1,TRBV12-3/TRBV12-4,TGTGCCAGCAGGGAACGACAGGGGATGAACACTGAAGCTTTCTTT,CASRERQGMNTEAFF
few,TRBJ1-5,.,TRBV12-3/TRBV12-4,TGTGCCAGCAGTTTAGGGGGGGCATGGCAGCCCCAGCATTTT,CASSLGGAWQPQHF
few,TRBJ2-7,TRBD1,TRBV20-1,TGCAGTGCTAGAAAGACAGACAGGGCCTACGAGCAGTACTTC,CSARKTDRAYEQYF
few,TRBJ1-5,.,TRBV6-5,TGTGCCAGCGCTGAGCAGAGCAATCAGCCCCAGCATTTT,CASAEQSNQPQHF
.,TRBJ2-2,.,TRBV30,TGTGCCTGGAACCCGAGACTAGTTGGGACCGGGGAGCTGTTTTTT,CAWNPRLVGTGELFF
few,TRBJ2-1,TRBD2,TRBV3-1,TGTGCCAGCAGCCTACTAGCGGGGGGGCGGAATGAGCAGTTCTTC,CASSLLAGGRNEQFF
.,TRBJ1-2,.,TRBV24-1,TGTGCCACCAGTGATAGGGAAACAGCCTACACCTTC,CATSDRETAYTF
many,TRBJ2-1,.,TRBV11-2,TGTGCCAGCAGCTTAGATCCGGTATCTTGGGATGAGCAGTTCTTC,CASSLDPVSWDEQFF
.,TRBJ2-7,.,TRBV20-1,TGCAGTGCTAGCCGACAGGCTCCCTACGAGCAGTACTTC,CSASRQAPYEQYF
.,TRBJ1-3,TRBD1,TRBV12-3/TRBV12-4,TGTGCCAGCAGTCAGACGGACAGGGGGAACACCATATATTTT,CASSQTDRGNTIYF
.,TRBJ1-1,.,TRBV20-1,TGCAGTGCTAAGGACCCCAGAGCGAACACTGAAGCTTTCTTT,CSAKDPRANTEAFF
.,TRBJ2-3,.,TRBV27,TGTGCCAGCAGTTTATCAGTCGGCGGGGTGAGCACAGATACGCAGTATTTT,CASSLSVGGVSTDTQYF
.,TRBJ2-1,TRBD2,TRBV20-1,TGCAGTGCTAGGACGGGACTAGCGGGGGTCAATGAGCAGTTCTTC,CSARTGLAGVNEQFF
.,TRBJ1-1,.,TRBV25-1,TGTGCCAGCAGAGGGGGGTCGGCGCCAGCTTTCTTT,CASRGGSAPAFF
few,TRBJ2-2,TRBD2,TRBV5-4,TGTGCCAGCAGCACCGGGACTAGCGGTGATACCGGGGAGCTGTTTTTT,CASSTGTSGDTGELFF
.,TRBJ2-5,.,TRBV6-5,TGTGCCAGCAGTTACTCTCCGGGGGCCGGGGAGACCCAGTACTTC,CASSYSPGAGETQYF
few,TRBJ1-1,.,TRBV12-3/TRBV12-4,TGTGCCAGCAGTCCGACTATGATGAACACTGAAGCTTTCTTT,CASSPTMMNTEAFF
.,TRBJ1-4,.,TRBV4-1,TGCGCCAGCAGCCAAGTCCTGCGGGAAAAACTGTTTTTT,CASSQVLREKLFF
.,TRBJ2-7,TRBD2,TRBV27,TGTGCCAGCCCAAAGGGACTAGCGGGGGTCATTTCCTCCTACGAGCAGTACTTC,CASPKGLAGVISSYEQYF
.,TRBJ2-1,.,TRBV6-5,TGTGCCAGCAGTCCAATCCTAGTAGTCTACAATGAGCAGTTCTTC,CASSPILVVYNEQFF
few,TRBJ2-5,.,TRBV11-2,TGTGCCAGCAGCTCCCAAGCTTTAGAGACCCAGTACTTC,CASSSQALETQYF
.,TRBJ2-2,.,TRBV3-1,TGTGCCAGCAGCCAAGATCGCAGAAACACCGGGGAGCTGTTTTTT,CASSQDRRNTGELFF
.,TRBJ2-1,.,TRBV7-2,TGTGCCAGCAGCTTACCTCCGGGGGCAGGGAGTGGGCAGTTCTTC,CASSLPPGAGSGQFF
once,TRBJ1-3,.,TRBV7-2,TGTGCCAGCAGCCAGTCCCCGGGGACTGGAAACACCATATATTTT,CASSQSPGTGNTIYF
few,TRBJ2-1,.,TRBV6-5,TGTGCCAGCAGGGACCAATCGAGGCAGTTCTTC,CASRDQSRQFF
.,TRBJ1-2,.,TRBV5-1,TGCGCCAGCAGAGGGTTGGGAGATGAACATGGCTACACCTTC,CASRGLGDEHGYTF
few,TRBJ1-1,.,TRBV30,TGTGCCTGGAGTTATTCGGGAGTCACTGAAGCTTTCTTT,CAWSYSGVTEAFF